This T cell receptor (beta chain) was sequenced for a study of cytomegalovirus exposure and HLA in healthy donors. In the PCR, 60 Vbeta and 13 Jbeta primers were used. Produced via immunoSEQ multiplex PCR; TCRdb's table is partial and in-frame only. The sample lists around 100,000 clones; roughly 75% were seen once. General study results and limits: An analysis was carried out at a later point. It showed that HLA-associated TCR beta chains were more clonally expanded than equally common non-associated chains. The classifier, whose performance was assessed in both the original and validation cohorts, reportedly diagnosed cytomegalovirus status with high specificity and sensitivity.

The CDR3 extends over 14 amino acids. Germline-derived CDR1 and CDR2 are MNHEY and SVGAGI. V dropped 2 bases and J dropped 2 bases, with 6 bases sitting between them. Concerning this clone: Its cognate antigen is unknown.

The source is a male donor in good health and CMV-seropositive. The gene calls are TRBV6-5 and TRBJ1-4; D is unclear. The sample was PBMCs. The CDR3, as DNA: TGTGCCAGCAGTTACGGAGGGACTAATGAAAAACTGTTTTTT. Protein sequence: CASSYGGTNEKLFF.